This T cell receptor beta chain was sequenced during a study of OX40 agonist ivuxolimab in advanced cancers. As for the study in general: Aged roughly 23 to 90 with a mean of approximately 57 years, they were around 79% male.

Germline CDR1 is SNHLY and CDR2 is FYNNEI. V trimming: 6 bases; J trimming: 3 bases; junction bases outside the gene matches: 13. The CDR3 extends over 16 amino acids. Points on this clone: Its specificity is unknown.

Only in-frame clones appear in the TCRdb table, and some are missing; sequencing was by immunoSEQ multiplex PCR. The table records around 45,000 clones, just over 90% of them present only once. Study-level points and caveats: CD4+ and CD8+ blood T cells expanded clonally by week 6 at 0.1 to 3.0 mg/kg.

The rearrangement uses TRBV2 and TRBJ1-1; 7 bases are a match to TRBD1. This clonotype originated in an adult with an advanced solid tumor such as melanoma, head and neck, liver or kidney cancer. This specimen was CD4+ or CD8+ T cells sorted from blood, taken in a trial of the OX40 agonist ivuxolimab. The CDR3 DNA reads as TGTGCCAGCAGGACGACAGGGCGGGGGTTGGACACTGAAGCTTTCTTT. This codes for CASRTTGRGLDTEAFF.